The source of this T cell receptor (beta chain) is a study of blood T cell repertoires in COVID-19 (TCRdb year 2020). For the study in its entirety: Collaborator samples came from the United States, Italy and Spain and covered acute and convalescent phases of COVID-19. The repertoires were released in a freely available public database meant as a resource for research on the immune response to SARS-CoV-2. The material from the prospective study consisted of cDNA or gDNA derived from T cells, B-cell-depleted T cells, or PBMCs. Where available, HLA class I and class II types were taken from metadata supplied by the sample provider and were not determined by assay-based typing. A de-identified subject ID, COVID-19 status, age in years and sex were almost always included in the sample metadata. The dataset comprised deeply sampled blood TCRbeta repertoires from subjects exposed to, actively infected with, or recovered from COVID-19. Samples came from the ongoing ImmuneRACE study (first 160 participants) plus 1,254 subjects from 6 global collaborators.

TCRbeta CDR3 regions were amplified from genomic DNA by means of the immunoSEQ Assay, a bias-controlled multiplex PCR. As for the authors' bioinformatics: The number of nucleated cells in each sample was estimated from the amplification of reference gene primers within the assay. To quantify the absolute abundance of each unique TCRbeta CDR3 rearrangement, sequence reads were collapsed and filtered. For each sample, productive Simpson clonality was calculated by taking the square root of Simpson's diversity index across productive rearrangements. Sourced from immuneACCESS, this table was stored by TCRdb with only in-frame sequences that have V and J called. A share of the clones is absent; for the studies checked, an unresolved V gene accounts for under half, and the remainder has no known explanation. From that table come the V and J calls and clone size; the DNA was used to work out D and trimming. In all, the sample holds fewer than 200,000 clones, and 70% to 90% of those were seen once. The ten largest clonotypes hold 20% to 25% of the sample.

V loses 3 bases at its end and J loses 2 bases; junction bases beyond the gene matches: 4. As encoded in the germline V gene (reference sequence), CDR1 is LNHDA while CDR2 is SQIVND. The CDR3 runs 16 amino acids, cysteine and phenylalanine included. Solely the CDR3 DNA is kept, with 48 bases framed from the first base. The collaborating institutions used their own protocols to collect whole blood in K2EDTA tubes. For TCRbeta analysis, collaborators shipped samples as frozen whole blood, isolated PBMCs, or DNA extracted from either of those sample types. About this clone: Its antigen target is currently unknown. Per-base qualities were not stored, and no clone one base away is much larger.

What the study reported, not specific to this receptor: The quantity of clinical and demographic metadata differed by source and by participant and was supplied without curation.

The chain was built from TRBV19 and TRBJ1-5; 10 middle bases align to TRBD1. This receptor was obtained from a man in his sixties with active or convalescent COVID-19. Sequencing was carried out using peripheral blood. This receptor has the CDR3 CASSIRDRGRNQPQHF. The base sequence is TGTGCCAGTAGTATTCGGGACAGGGGACGCAATCAGCCCCAGCATTTT.